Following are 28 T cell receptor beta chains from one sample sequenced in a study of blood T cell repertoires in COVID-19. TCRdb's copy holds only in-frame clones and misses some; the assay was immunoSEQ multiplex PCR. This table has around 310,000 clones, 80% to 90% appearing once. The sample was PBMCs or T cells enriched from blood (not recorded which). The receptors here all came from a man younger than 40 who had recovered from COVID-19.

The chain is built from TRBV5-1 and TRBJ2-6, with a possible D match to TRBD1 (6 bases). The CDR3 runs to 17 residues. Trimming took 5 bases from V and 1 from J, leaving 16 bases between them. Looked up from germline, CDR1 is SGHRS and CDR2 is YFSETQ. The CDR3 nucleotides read TGCGCCAGCAGTTACTCTGAACAGGGTTCTGGGGCCAACGTCCTGACTTTC. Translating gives CASSYSEQGSGANVLTF.

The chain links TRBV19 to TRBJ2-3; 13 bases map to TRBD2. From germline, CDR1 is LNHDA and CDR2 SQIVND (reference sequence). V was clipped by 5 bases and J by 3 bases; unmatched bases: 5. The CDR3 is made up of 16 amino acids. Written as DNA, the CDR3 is TGTGCCAGTAGTTGGACTAGCGGGGGCGGGACAGATACGCAGTATTTT. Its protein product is CASSWTSGGGTDTQYF.

The CDR3 spells CASLPGGSSYEQYF. DNA of the CDR3: TGTGCCAGCCTACCGGGAGGAAGCTCCTACGAGCAGTACTTC. This chain connects TRBV6-6 to TRBJ2-7; TRBD2 aligns across 7 bases. Germline CDR1 and CDR2: MNHNY and SVGAGI (reference sequence). Germline trimming cut 8 bases from V and 0 bases from J; bases unmatched to any gene: 7. CDR3 length: 14 residues.

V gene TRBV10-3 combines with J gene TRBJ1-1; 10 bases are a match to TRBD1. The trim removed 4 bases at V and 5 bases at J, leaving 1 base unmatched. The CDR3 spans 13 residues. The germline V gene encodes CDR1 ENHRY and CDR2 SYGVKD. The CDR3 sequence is CAISGTGGTEAFF. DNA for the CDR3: TGTGCCATCAGTGGGACAGGGGGGACTGAAGCTTTCTTT.

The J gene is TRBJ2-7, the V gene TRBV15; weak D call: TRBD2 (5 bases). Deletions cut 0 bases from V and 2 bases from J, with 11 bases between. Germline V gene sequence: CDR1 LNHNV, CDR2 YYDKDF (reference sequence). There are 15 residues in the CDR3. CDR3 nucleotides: TGTGCCACCAGCAGAGATAGTGAGGGAGCCTACGAGCAGTACTTC. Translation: CATSRDSEGAYEQYF.

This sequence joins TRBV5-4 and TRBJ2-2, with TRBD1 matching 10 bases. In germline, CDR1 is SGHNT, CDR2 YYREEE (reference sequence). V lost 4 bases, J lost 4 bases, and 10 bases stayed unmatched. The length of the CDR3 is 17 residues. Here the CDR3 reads CASSLGVGQGITGELFF. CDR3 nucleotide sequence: TGTGCCAGCAGCCTTGGTGTGGGACAGGGGATCACCGGGGAGCTGTTTTTT.

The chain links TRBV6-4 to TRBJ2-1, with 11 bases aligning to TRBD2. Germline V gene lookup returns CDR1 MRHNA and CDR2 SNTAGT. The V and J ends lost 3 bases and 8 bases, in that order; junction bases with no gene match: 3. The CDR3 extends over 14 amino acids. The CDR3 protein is CASSDSGGGDEQFF. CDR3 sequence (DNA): TGTGCCAGCAGTGATAGCGGGGGGGGCGATGAGCAGTTCTTC.

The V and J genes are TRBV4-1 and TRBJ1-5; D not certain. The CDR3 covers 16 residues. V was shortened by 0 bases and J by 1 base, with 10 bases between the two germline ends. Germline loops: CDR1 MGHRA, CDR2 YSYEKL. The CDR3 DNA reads TGCGCCAGCAGCCAAGAGGGCCGAATAAGCAATCAGCCCCAGCATTTT. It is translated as CASSQEGRISNQPQHF.

CDR3 protein: CASRKTGGSYNEQFF. The CDR3 coding sequence is TGTGCCAGCAGAAAGACAGGGGGCTCCTACAATGAGCAGTTCTTC. The V call is TRBV9, the J call TRBJ2-1, with 9 positions matching TRBD1. J gave up 0 bases and V 5 bases, and 3 bases lay outside the gene matches. CDR1 and CDR2 from the germline V gene are SGDLS and YYNGEE. The CDR3 sequence is 15 residues long.

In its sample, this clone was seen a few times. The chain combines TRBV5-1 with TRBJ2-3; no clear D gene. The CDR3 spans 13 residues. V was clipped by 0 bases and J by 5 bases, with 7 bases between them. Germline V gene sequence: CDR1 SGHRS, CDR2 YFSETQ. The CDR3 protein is CASSLEVGDTQYF. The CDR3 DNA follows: TGCGCCAGCAGCTTGGAAGTCGGAGATACGCAGTATTTT.

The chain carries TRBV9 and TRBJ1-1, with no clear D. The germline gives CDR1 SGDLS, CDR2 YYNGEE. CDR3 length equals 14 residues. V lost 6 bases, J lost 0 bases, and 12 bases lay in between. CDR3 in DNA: TGTGCCAGCAAGAGAGCCGGGGTGAACACTGAAGCTTTCTTT. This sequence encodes CASKRAGVNTEAFF.

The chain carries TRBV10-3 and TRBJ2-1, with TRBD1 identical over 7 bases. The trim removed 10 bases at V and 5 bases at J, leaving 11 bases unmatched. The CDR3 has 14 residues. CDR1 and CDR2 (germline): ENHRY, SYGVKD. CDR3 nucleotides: TGTGCCACCGGGAAGGGACAGCGAGACAATGAGCAGTTCTTC. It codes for CATGKGQRDNEQFF.

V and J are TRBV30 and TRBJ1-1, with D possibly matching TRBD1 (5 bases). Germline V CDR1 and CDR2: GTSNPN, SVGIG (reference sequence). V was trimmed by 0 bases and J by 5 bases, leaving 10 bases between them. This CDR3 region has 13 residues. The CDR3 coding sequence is TGTGCCTGGAGTGTCAGGGTGGGTACTGAAGCTTTCTTT. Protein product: CAWSVRVGTEAFF.

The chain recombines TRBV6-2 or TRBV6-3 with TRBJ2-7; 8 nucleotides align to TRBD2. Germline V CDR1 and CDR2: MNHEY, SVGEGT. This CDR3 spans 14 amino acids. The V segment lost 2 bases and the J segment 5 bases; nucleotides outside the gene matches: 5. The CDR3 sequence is CASSYGTSFDEQYF. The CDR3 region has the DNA TGTGCCAGCAGTTACGGGACTAGTTTTGACGAGCAGTACTTC.

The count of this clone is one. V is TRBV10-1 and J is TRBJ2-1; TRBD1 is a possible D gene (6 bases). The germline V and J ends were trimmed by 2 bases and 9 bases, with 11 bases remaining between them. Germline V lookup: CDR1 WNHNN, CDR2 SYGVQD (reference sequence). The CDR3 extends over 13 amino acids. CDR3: CASSETGRGEQFF. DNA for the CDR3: TGCGCCAGCAGTGAGACGGGCAGGGGTGAGCAGTTCTTC.

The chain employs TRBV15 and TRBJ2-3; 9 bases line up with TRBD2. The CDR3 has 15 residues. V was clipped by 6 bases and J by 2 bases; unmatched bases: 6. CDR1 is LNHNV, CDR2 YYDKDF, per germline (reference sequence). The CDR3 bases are TGTGCCACCAGTCCTCTAGCGGGGAACACAGATACGCAGTATTTT. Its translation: CATSPLAGNTDTQYF.

CDR3 in amino acids: CASSIVAGGSGANVLTF. CDR3 sequence (DNA): TGTGCCAGTAGTATAGTCGCGGGGGGTTCTGGGGCCAACGTCCTGACTTTC. The V call is TRBV19, the J call TRBJ2-6; 8 bases line up with TRBD2. V shed 1 base, J shed 1 base, and the junction held 3 bases outside the gene matches. CDR3 length equals 17 residues. CDR1 and CDR2 (germline): LNHDA, SQIVND (reference sequence).

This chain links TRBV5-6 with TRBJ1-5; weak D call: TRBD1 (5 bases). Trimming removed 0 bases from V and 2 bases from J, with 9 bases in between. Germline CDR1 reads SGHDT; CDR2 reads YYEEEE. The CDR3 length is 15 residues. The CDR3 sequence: CASSLARARNQPQHF. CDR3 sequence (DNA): TGTGCCAGCAGCTTGGCCAGGGCGCGCAATCAGCCCCAGCATTTT.

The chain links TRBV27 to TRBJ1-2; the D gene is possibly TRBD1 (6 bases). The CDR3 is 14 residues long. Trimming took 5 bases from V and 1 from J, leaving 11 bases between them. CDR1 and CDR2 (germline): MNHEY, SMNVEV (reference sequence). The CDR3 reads CASSPLGHNYGYTF. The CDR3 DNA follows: TGTGCCAGCAGTCCTCTGGGACATAACTATGGCTACACCTTC.

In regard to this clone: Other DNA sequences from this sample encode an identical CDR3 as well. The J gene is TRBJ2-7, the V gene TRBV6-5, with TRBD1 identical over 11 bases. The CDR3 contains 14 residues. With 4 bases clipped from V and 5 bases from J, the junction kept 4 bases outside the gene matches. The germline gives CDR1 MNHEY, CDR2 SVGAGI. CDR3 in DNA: TGTGCCAGCAGTTCCGGGACAGGGGGGGACGAGCAGTACTTC. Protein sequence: CASSSGTGGDEQYF.

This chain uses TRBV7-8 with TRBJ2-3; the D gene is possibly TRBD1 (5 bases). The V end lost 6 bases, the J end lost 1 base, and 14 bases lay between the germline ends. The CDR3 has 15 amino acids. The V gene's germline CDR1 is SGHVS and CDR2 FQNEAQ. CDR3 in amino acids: CASSSRGQGTDTQYF. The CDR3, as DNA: TGTGCCAGCAGTTCAAGGGGTCAGGGCACAGATACGCAGTATTTT.

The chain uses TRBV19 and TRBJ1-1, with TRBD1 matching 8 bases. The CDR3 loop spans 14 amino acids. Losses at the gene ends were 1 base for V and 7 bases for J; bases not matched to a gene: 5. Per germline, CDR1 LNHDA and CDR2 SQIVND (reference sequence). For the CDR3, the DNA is TGTGCCAGTAGTATAGGAAACAGGGGGTTTGAAGCTTTCTTT. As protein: CASSIGNRGFEAFF.

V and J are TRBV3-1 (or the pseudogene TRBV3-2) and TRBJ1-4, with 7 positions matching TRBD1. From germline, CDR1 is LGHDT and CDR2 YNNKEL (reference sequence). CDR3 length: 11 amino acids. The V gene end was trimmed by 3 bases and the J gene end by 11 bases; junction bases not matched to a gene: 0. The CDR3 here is CASSQGQKLFF. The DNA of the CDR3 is TGTGCCAGCAGCCAGGGACAGAAACTGTTTTTT.

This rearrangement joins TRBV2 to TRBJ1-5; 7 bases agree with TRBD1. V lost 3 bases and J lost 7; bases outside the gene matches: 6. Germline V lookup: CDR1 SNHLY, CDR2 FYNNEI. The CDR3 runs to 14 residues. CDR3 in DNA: TGTGCCAGCAGTGACCTTGACAGGGTGCAGCCCCAGCATTTT. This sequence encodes CASSDLDRVQPQHF.

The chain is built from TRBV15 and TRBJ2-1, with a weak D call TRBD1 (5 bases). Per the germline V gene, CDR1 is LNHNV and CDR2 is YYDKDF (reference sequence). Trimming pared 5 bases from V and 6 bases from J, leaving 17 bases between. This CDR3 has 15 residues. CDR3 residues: CATSYGREGFNEQFF. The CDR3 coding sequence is TGTGCCACCAGCTACGGCAGGGAAGGTTTCAATGAGCAGTTCTTC.

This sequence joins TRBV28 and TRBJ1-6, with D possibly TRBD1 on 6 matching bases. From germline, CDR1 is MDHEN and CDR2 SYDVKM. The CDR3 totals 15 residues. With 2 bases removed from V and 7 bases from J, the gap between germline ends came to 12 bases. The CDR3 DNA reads TGTGCCAGCAGTTTAGGGACAATGGGCAATTCACCCCTCCACTTT. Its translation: CASSLGTMGNSPLHF.

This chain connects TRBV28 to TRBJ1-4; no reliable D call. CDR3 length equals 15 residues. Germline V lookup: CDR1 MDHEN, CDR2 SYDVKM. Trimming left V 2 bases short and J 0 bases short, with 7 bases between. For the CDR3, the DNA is TGTGCCAGCAGTTTAGGCGGTGCAACTAATGAAAAACTGTTTTTT. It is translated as CASSLGGATNEKLFF. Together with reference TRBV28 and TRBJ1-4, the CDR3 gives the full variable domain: DVKVTQSSRYLVKRTGEKVFLECVQDMDHENMFWYRQDPGLGLRLIYFSYDVKMKEKGDIPEGYSVSREKKERFSLILESASTNQTSMYLCASSLGGATNEKLFFGSGTQLSVL.

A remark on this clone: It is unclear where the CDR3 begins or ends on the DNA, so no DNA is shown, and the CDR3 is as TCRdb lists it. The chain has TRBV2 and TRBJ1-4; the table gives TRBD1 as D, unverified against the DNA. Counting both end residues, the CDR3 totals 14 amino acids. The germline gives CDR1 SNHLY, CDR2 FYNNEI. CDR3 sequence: CASSEWGQQGNCFF.